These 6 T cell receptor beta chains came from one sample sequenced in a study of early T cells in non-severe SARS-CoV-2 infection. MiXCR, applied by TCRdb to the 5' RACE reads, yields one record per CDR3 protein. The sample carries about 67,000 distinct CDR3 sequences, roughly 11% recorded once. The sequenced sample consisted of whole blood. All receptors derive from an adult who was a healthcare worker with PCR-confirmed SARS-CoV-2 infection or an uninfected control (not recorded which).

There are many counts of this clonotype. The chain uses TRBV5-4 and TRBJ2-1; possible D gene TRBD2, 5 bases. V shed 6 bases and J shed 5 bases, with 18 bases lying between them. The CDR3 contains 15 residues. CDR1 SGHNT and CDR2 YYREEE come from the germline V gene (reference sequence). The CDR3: CASNPGGLLDNEQFF. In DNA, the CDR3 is TGTGCCAGCAATCCCGGAGGTCTATTGGACAATGAGCAGTTCTTC.

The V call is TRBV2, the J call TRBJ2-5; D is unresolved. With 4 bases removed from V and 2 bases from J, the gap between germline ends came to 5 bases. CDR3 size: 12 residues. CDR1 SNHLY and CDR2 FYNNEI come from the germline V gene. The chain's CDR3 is CASSALQETQYF. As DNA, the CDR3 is TGTGCCAGCAGTGCTTTACAAGAGACCCAGTACTTC.

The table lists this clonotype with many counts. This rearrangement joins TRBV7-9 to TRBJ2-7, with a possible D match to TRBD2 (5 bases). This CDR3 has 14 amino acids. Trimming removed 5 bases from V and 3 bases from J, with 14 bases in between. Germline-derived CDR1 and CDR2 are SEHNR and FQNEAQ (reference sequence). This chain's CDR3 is CASSRGGSYYEQYF. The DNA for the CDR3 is TGTGCCAGCAGCCGGGGTGGTTCATACTACGAGCAGTACTTC.

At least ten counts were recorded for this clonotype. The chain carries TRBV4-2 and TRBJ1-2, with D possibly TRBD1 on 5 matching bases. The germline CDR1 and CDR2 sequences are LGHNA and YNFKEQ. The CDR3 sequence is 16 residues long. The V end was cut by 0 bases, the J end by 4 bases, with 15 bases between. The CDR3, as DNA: TGTGCCAGCAGCCAAGAGGATAAGGGACGGTTCTATGGCTACACCTTC. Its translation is CASSQEDKGRFYGYTF.

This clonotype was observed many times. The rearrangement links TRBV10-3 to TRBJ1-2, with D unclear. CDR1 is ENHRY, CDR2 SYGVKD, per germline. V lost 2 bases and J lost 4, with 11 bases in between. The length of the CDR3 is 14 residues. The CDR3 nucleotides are TGTGCCATCAGTGAGCCTAATCGTGGCTATGGCTACACCTTC. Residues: CAISEPNRGYGYTF.

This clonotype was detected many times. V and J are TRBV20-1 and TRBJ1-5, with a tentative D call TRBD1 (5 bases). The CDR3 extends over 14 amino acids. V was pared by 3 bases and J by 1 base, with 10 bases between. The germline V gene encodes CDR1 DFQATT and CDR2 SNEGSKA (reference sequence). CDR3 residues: CSASRSGSNQPQHF. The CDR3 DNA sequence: TGCAGTGCTAGTCGTTCAGGGAGCAATCAGCCCCAGCATTTT.